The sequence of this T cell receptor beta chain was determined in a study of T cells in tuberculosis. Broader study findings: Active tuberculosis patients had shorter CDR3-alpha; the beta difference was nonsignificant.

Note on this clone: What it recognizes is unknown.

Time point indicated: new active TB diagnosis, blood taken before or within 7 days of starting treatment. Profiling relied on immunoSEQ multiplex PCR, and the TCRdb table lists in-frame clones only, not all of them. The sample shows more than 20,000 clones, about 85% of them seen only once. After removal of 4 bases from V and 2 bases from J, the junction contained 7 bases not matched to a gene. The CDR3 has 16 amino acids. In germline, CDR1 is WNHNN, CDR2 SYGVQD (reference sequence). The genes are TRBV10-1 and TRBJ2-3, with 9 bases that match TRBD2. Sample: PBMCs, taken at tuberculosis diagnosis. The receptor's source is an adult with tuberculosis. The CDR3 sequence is CASSVSGGLPTDTQYF. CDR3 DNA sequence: TGCGCCAGCAGTGTAAGCGGGGGGCTCCCCACAGATACGCAGTATTTT.